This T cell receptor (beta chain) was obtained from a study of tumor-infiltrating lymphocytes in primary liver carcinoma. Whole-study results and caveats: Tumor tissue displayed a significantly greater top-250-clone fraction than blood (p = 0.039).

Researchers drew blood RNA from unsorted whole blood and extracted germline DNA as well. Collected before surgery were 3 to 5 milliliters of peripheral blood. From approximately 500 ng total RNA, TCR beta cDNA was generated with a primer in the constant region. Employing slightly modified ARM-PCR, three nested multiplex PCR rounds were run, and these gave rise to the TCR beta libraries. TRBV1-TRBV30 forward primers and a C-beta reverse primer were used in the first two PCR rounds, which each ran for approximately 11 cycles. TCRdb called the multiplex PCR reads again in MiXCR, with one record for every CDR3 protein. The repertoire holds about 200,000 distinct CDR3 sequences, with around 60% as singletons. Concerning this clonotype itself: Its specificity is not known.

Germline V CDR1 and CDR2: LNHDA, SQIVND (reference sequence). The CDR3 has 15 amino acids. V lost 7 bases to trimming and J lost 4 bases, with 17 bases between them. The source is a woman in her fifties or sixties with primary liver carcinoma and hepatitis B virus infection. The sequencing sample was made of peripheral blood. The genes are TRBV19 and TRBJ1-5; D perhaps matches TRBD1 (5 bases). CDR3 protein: CASKGWMGQNQPQHF. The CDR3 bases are TGTGCCAGTAAGGGGTGGATGGGCCAGAATCAGCCCCAGCATTTT.